This T cell receptor beta chain was observed in a study of T cells in narcolepsy. Whole-study context: Donors had narcolepsy type 1 or type 2, or were healthy controls. Regarding the study as a whole: Healthy controls reportedly lacked the autoreactive clonotypes serially found in patients' blood. HCRT-specific and TRIB2-specific autoreactive clonotypes appeared among same-patient CSF and blood CD4+ clonotypes. In some patient and control memory CD4+ samples, autoreactive clones were absent.

The germline CDR1 and CDR2 sequences are SGHAT and FQNNGV. The CDR3 contains 14 residues. Unmatched junction bases numbered 6, after V lost 9 bases and J lost 1 base. Measured with immunoSEQ multiplex PCR; TCRdb has only the in-frame clones, and not every one. The data contain tens of thousands of clones, about 60% of them singletons. In the case of this clone: Its antigen is currently unknown.

This TCR was recovered from a human donor in good health. Specimen: memory (CD45RA-) CD4+ T cells from blood. The chain joins TRBV11-2 to TRBJ2-1; 7 nucleotides match TRBD2. CDR3 loop: CASRGGRSYNEQFF. The CDR3 DNA is TGTGCCAGTCGCGGGGGACGATCCTACAATGAGCAGTTCTTC.